This is a list of T cell receptor beta chains from one sample in a study of spatial heterogeneity in lung cancer. TCRdb re-called the 5' RACE reads through MiXCR, storing one row per CDR3 protein. This table has some 40,000 distinct CDR3 sequences, 3.1% appearing once. The sequencing here drew on normal lung tissue next to the tumor, taken at surgery. The origin of the receptors is a male donor with early-stage non-small cell lung cancer. The CDR3 runs from the conserved cysteine through the conserved F or W.

J gene: TRBJ2-3; V gene: TRBV30; CDR3 protein: CAWRVGPSTDTQYF
J gene: TRBJ2-1; V gene: TRBV29-1; CDR3 protein: CSVGFLGNEQFF
J gene: TRBJ1-1; V gene: TRBV2; CDR3 protein: CASGARAGERTEAFF
J gene: TRBJ2-6; V gene: TRBV6-2/TRBV6-3; CDR3 protein: CASSYLFGANVLTF
J gene: TRBJ1-5; V gene: TRBV20-1; CDR3 protein: CSARAPGQPQHF
J gene: TRBJ2-5; V gene: TRBV12-3/TRBV12-4; CDR3 protein: CASSFGGVQETQYF
J gene: TRBJ1-5; V gene: TRBV12-3/TRBV12-4; CDR3 protein: CASSLQGKPQHF
J gene: TRBJ1-3; V gene: TRBV7-2; CDR3 protein: CASSLRPMGTGDTIYF
J gene: TRBJ2-7; V gene: TRBV6-2/TRBV6-3; CDR3 protein: CASKLDGFSYEQYF
J gene: TRBJ1-6; V gene: TRBV12-3/TRBV12-4; CDR3 protein: CASSLSANSPLHF
J gene: TRBJ2-3; V gene: TRBV12-3/TRBV12-4; CDR3 protein: CASSWLREPNTQYF
J gene: TRBJ2-4; V gene: TRBV12-3/TRBV12-4; CDR3 protein: CASSGGWFKNIQYF
J gene: TRBJ2-5; V gene: TRBV3-1; CDR3 protein: CASSGTAEETQYF
J gene: TRBJ2-5; V gene: TRBV5-1; CDR3 protein: CASSIQGPETQYF
J gene: TRBJ2-5; V gene: TRBV27; CDR3 protein: CASSLWQGIQETQYF
J gene: TRBJ2-7; V gene: TRBV20-1; CDR3 protein: CSARESSYEQYF
J gene: TRBJ1-6; V gene: TRBV2; CDR3 protein: CASSPQNSPLHF
J gene: TRBJ2-1; V gene: TRBV28; CDR3 protein: CASLYGKRLLAGYNEQFF
J gene: TRBJ2-7; V gene: TRBV6-6; CDR3 protein: CASSSSDFYEQYF
J gene: TRBJ2-2; V gene: TRBV12-3/TRBV12-4; CDR3 protein: CASRPPGGVGELFF
J gene: TRBJ1-4; V gene: TRBV12-3/TRBV12-4; CDR3 protein: CASSSPGRGEEKLFF
J gene: TRBJ2-1; V gene: TRBV20-1; CDR3 protein: CSASYTGTGPYNEQFF
J gene: TRBJ2-3; V gene: TRBV6-1; CDR3 protein: CASSETYRPTDTQYF
J gene: TRBJ1-3; V gene: TRBV7-6; CDR3 protein: CASSLAGRAQNTIYF
J gene: TRBJ2-2; V gene: TRBV4-2; CDR3 protein: CASSQDGPNTGELFF
J gene: TRBJ1-1; V gene: TRBV14; CDR3 protein: CASSQGADGTEAFF
J gene: TRBJ1-5; V gene: TRBV6-5; CDR3 protein: CATRSAGGQPQHF
J gene: TRBJ1-2; V gene: TRBV12-3/TRBV12-4; CDR3 protein: CASSLGTYHDGYTF
J gene: TRBJ2-7; V gene: TRBV10-1; CDR3 protein: CASSNSRDRPYEQYF
J gene: TRBJ1-2; V gene: TRBV7-2; CDR3 protein: CASSLAGRQYGYTF
J gene: TRBJ1-5; V gene: TRBV12-3/TRBV12-4; CDR3 protein: CASSTRDRASQPQHF